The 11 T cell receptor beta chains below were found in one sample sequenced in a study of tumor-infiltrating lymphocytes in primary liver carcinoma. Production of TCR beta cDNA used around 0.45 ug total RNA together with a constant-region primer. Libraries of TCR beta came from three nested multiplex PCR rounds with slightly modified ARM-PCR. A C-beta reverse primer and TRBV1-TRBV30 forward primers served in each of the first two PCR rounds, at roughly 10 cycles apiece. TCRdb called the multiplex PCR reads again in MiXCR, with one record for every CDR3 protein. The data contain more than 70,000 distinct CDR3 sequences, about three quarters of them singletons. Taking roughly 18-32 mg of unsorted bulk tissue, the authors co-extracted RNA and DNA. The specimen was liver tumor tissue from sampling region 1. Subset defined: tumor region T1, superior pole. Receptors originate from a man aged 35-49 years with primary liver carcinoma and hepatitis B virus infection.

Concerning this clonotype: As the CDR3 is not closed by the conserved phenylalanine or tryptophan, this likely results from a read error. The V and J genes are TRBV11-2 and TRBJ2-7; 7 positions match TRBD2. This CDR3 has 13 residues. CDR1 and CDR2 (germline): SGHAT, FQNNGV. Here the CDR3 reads CVSSLSELASQYS. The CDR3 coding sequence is TGTGTCAGCAGCTTAAGTGAACTAGCGTCGCAGTACTCC.

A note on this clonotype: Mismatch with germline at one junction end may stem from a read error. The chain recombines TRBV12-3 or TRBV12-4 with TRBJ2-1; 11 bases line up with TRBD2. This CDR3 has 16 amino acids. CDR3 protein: CTSSLAGGPRGYEQFF. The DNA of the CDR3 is TGTACCAGCAGTTTAGCGGGAGGGCCTAGAGGATATGAGCAGTTCTTC.

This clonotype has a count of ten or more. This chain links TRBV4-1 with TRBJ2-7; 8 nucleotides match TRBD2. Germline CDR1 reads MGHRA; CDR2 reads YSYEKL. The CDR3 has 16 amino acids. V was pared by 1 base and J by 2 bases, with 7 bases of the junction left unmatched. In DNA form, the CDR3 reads TGCGCCAGCAGCCAAGGGGGTAGCGGGATACCCTACGAGCAGTACTTC. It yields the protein CASSQGGSGIPYEQYF.

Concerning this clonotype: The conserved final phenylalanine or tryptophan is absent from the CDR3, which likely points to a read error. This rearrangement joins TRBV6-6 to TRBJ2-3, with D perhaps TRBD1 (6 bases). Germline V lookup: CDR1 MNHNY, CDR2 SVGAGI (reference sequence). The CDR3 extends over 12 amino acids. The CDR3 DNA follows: TGTGCCAGCAGTTATGAGGGGGATATGCAGTATCTT. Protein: CASSYEGDMQYL.

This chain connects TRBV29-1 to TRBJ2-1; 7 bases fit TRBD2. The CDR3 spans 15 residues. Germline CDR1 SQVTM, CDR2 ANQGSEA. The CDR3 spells CRVRRTSGRGNKQFF. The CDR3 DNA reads TGCAGGGTTCGAAGGACTAGTGGGAGAGGGAATAAGCAGTTCTTC.

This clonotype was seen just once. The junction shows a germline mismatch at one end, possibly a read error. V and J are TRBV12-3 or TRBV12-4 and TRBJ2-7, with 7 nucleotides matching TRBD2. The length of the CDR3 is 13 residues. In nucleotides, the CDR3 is TGTGCCAGGAGTTCCCTTGGACTAGACGAGCAGTACTTC. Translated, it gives CARSSLGLDEQYF.

CDR3 residues: CSAVRDFQETQYF. DNA of the CDR3: TGCAGTGCTGTCCGGGACTTCCAAGAGACCCAGTACTTC. The chain combines TRBV20-1 with TRBJ2-5, with a possible D match to TRBD2 (6 bases). The CDR3 has 13 residues. From germline, CDR1 is DFQATT and CDR2 SNEGSKA (reference sequence). V was cut by 5 bases and J by 1 base, with 11 bases left in between.

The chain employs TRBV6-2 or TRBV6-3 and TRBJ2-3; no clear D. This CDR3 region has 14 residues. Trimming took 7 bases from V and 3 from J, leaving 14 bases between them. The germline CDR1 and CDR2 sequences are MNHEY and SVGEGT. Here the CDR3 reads CASTTWYRTDTQYF. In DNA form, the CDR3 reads TGTGCCAGCACAACATGGTATAGAACAGATACGCAGTATTTT.

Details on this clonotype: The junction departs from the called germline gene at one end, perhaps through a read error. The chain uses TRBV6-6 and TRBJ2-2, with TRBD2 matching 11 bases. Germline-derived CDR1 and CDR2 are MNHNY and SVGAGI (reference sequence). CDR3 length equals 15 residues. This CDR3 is CVSSISGRATGELFF. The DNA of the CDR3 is TGTGTCAGCAGTATTAGCGGGAGGGCCACCGGGGAGCTGTTTTTT.

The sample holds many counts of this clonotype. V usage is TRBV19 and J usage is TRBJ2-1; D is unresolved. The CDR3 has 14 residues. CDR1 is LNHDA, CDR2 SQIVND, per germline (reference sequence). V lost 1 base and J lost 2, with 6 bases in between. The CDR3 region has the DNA TGTGCCAGTAGTATAGGACGGGCCTACAATGAGCAGTTCTTC. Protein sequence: CASSIGRAYNEQFF.

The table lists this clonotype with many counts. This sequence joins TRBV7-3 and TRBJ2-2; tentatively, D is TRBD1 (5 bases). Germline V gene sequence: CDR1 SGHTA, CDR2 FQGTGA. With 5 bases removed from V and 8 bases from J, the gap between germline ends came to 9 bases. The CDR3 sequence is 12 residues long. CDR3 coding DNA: TGTGCCAGCAGCCATCAGGGAGGGGAGCTGTTTTTT. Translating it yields CASSHQGGELFF.